The T cell receptor (beta chain) described here comes from a study of long-term antiretroviral therapy in people with HIV. Overall study findings and caveats: After ART, diversity increased yet remained lower than transplant donor controls.

This clone was observed a few times. Its antigen remains unidentified. The identical CDR3 is also encoded by other nucleotide sequences in the sample. Assay version v3.0 of immunoSEQ was used, and it was run at survey level. The assay was immunoSEQ multiplex PCR, and TCRdb's table has in-frame clones only and misses some. The repertoire holds about 18,000 clones, with around 80% as singletons. The source of this sequence is a woman aged 35 to 49 with HIV. This sample comprised unsorted PBMCs, obtained at the start of antiretroviral therapy, before treatment.

CDR3 coding DNA: TGTGCCAGTAGTGGGGGACAATATGGCTACACCTTC. It translates to CASSGGQYGYTF. The rearrangement joins TRBV19 to TRBJ1-2; a weak D match, TRBD1 (6 bases). V gave up 5 bases and J gave up 5 bases, with 9 bases separating them. Germline CDR1 is LNHDA and CDR2 is SQIVND (reference sequence). The CDR3 contains 12 residues.